This TCR beta chain was recovered during a study of blood T cell repertoires in COVID-19 (dated by TCRdb to about 2020). For the wider study: Collaborator samples came from the United States, Italy and Spain and covered acute and convalescent phases of COVID-19. The material from the prospective study consisted of cDNA or gDNA derived from T cells, B-cell-depleted T cells, or PBMCs. Subjects who had been exposed to COVID-19, were actively infected with it, or had recovered from it provided the deeply sampled blood TCRbeta repertoires that made up the dataset. The repertoires were released in a freely available public database intended as a resource for research on the immune response to SARS-CoV-2. The samples were drawn from the first 160 participants of the ongoing ImmuneRACE study and from 950 to 1,500 subjects provided by 6 global collaborators. Nearly every sample came with metadata listing a de-identified subject ID, COVID-19 status, age in years and sex. HLA class I and class II types, where available, came from metadata supplied by the sample provider rather than from assay-based typing. Summary of the overall study and its limitations: The amount of clinical and demographic metadata varied by source and participant and was provided uncurated.

Each collaborating institution followed its own protocols to collect whole blood in K2EDTA tubes. For TCRbeta analysis, collaborators shipped samples in one of three forms: frozen whole blood, isolated PBMCs, or DNA extracted from either of those sample types. TCRbeta CDR3 regions were amplified from genomic DNA using the immunoSEQ Assay, a bias-controlled multiplex PCR. The original methods were these. The number of nucleated cells in each sample was estimated by amplification of reference gene primers within the assay. To quantify the absolute abundance of each unique TCRbeta CDR3 rearrangement, sequence reads were collapsed and filtered. For each sample, productive Simpson clonality was calculated as the square root of Simpson's diversity index across productive rearrangements. TCRdb retrieved this table from immuneACCESS and kept in-frame rearrangements only. Not all clones are present; in checked studies, unresolved V genes account for under half, and no reason is known for the remainder. V, J and clone size reflect that table, while D and trimming were determined from the DNA. This sample is represented by under 200,000 clones; roughly 80% of them were singletons. Around 6.1% of the sample comes from the top ten.

On this clone itself: The antigen it binds to is not known. Qualities for individual bases were not recorded, and no much larger clone is one base off.

Via the germline V gene (reference sequence), CDR1 is SEHNR and CDR2 FQNEAQ. Trimming removed 1 base from V and 5 bases from J, leaving 12 bases between the germline ends. Inclusive of the bounding cysteine and phenylalanine, the CDR3 is 15 residues long. The only DNA kept is the CDR3, 45 bases in frame from the first base. The receptor chain draws on TRBV7-9 and TRBJ1-5, with the D gene not confidently named. The source is a woman aged 35 to 49 with acute or convalescent COVID-19. Sequenced: peripheral blood. The DNA sequence is TGTGCCAGCAGCTTAGAGGCAGAGAGCGATCAGCCCCAGCATTTT. It translates as CASSLEAESDQPQHF.